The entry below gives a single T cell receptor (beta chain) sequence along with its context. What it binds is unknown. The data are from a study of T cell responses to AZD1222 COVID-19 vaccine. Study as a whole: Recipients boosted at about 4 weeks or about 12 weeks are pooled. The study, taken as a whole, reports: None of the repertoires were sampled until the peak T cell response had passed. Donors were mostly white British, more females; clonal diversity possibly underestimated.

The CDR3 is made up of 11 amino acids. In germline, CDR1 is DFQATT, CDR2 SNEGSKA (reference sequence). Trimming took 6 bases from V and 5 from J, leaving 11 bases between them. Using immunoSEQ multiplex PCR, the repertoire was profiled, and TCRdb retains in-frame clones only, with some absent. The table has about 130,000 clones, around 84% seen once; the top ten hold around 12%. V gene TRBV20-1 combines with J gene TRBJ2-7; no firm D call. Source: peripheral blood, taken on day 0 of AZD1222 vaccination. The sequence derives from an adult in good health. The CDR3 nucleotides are TGCAGTGCCCAGAGAAGGAACGAGCAGTACTTC. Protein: CSAQRRNEQYF.